This T cell receptor beta chain appears in the sequencing data of a study of shared clonotypes between healthy human individuals. As defined, naive CD8 cells were CD45RO-negative and positively selected for CCR7, with terminally differentiated effector memory CD45RA+ cells excluded. As concerns this clone: The identical CDR3 is also encoded by other nucleotide sequences in the sample.

Produced via immunoSEQ multiplex PCR; TCRdb's table is partial and in-frame only. The table lists roughly 650,000 clones, roughly 96% of them singletons. The CDR3 extends over 15 amino acids. Germline V gene sequence: CDR1 PRHDT, CDR2 FYEKMQ (reference sequence). Trimming at V came to 5 bases and at J to 6 bases, leaving 6 bases not matched to a gene. The chain has TRBV13 and TRBJ1-5; the match to TRBD1 covers 11 bases. This TCR came from a woman in her thirties in good health. Source material: naive CD8+ T cells sorted from blood. CDR3 region: CASSLGTGGGQPQHF. The CDR3 bases are TGTGCCAGCAGCCTCGGGACAGGGGGGGGTCAGCCCCAGCATTTT. The full variable domain, completed using reference TRBV13 and TRBJ1-5, is AAGVIQSPRHLIKEKRETATLKCYPIPRHDTVYWYQQGPGQDPQFLISFYEKMQSDKGSIPDRFSAQQFSDYHSELNMSSLELGDSALYFCASSLGTGGGQPQHFGDGTRLSIL.